This section outlines one T cell receptor (beta chain) sequence together with its context. Its antigen remains unknown. The data are from a study of cytomegalovirus exposure and HLA in healthy donors. Across the study: The roughly 120 validation repertoires matched the approximately 670 first-cohort repertoires in platform, a later analysis reported.

Overall study findings and caveats: In vitro, three CMV-associated chains proved specific for CMV antigens. The finding came from a later analysis; first-cohort TCR clusters tended to co-occur in the 90 to 150 validation repertoires.

Libraries were prepared by immunoSEQ multiplex PCR; TCRdb keeps only in-frame clonotypes and omits some of them. The table records roughly 240,000 clones, just under 90% of them present only once. The donors were in the 120-subject validation cohort, distinct from the approximately 670-subject first cohort. CDR1 is MNHNS and CDR2 is SASEGT in the germline V gene. Trimming removed 5 bases at V and 7 bases at J, with 17 bases between. CDR3 length: 14 amino acids. Sequencing used PBMCs. The chain joins TRBV6-1 to TRBJ1-2; TRBD1 is a possible D gene (5 bases). The TCR was taken from a man between 18 and 35 years old in good health and CMV-seronegative. CDR3 in amino acids: CASSLSPGNGGYTF. The CDR3 DNA sequence: TGTGCCAGCAGTCTTTCCCCAGGGAATGGTGGCTACACCTTC.